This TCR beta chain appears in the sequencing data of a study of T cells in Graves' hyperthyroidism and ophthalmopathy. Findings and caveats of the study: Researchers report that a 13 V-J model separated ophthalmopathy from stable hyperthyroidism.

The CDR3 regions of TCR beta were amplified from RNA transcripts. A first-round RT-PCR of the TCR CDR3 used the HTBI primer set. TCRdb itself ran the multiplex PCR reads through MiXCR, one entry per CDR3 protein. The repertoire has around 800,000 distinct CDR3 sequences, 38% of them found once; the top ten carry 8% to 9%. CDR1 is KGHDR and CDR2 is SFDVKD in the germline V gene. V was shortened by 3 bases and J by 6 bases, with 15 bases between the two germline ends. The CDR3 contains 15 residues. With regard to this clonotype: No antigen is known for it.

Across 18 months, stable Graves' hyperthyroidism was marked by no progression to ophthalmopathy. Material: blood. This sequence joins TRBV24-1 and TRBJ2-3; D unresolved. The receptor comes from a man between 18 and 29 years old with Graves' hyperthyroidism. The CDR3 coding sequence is TGTGCCACCAGTGATACGGACGGCCCGTGGGATACGCAGTATTTT. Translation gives CATSDTDGPWDTQYF.